Listed here are 17 T cell receptor beta chains from one sample, sequenced in a study of tumor T cells in aggressive B-cell lymphoma. The repertoire was sequenced with immunoSEQ multiplex PCR; TCRdb's copy has only in-frame clones and lacks some. The table has over 7,000 clones, 82% seen once. The sequenced sample was tumor tissue. Receptors originate from an adult with diffuse large B cell lymphoma.

The J gene is TRBJ2-3, the V gene TRBV7-3, with TRBD2 as a possible D gene (5 bases). Germline CDR1 reads SGHTA; CDR2 reads FQGTGA. V lost 3 bases and J lost 4, with 8 bases in between. This CDR3 is built from 13 residues. The CDR3 spells CASSLTRADTQYF. In nucleotides, the CDR3 is TGTGCCAGCAGCTTGACGCGGGCAGATACGCAGTATTTT. Drawing the rest from reference TRBV7-3 and TRBJ2-3, the complete variable domain is GAGVSQTPSNKVTEKGKYVELRCDPISGHTALYWYRQSLGQGPEFLIYFQGTGAADDSGLPNDRFFAVRPEGSVSTLKIQRTERGDSAVYLCASSLTRADTQYFGPGTRLTVL.

CDR3 sequence reads: CASRLTSNEQFF. The CDR3, as DNA: TGTGCCAGCAGACTTACTAGCAATGAGCAGTTCTTC. The V gene is TRBV27, the J gene TRBJ2-1; tentatively, D is TRBD2 (5 bases). V was cut by 6 bases and J by 6 bases, with 9 bases left in between. The CDR3 consists of 12 residues. Germline V CDR1 and CDR2: MNHEY, SMNVEV (reference sequence).

This clone was seen a handful of times. The chain links TRBV7-3 to TRBJ2-3; 9 bases are a match to TRBD2. Germline V gives CDR1 SGHTA, CDR2 FQGTGA. The CDR3 sequence is 14 residues long. With V trimmed by 8 bases and J by 6 bases, 9 bases remained unmatched. As DNA, the CDR3 is TGTGCCAGCGGATATAGCGGGAGTCCGGATACGCAGTATTTT. Its translation: CASGYSGSPDTQYF.

The chain has TRBV7-8 and TRBJ2-1; 8 bases map to TRBD1. The germline V gene encodes CDR1 SGHVS and CDR2 FQNEAQ. V was pared by 0 bases and J by 0 bases, with 7 bases of the junction left unmatched. CDR3 length: 18 residues. The CDR3 reads CASSLANSGGYSYNEQFF. CDR3 sequence (DNA): TGTGCCAGCAGCTTAGCGAACTCAGGGGGCTACTCCTACAATGAGCAGTTCTTC.

Notes on this clone: The germline gene is not matched at one end of the junction; a read error may be the cause. This sample also contains other DNA sequences that code for the same CDR3. The V gene is TRBV4-1, the J gene TRBJ2-7, with 7 nucleotides matching TRBD1. The CDR3 contains 14 residues. The germline gives CDR1 MGHRA, CDR2 YSYEKL. The chain's CDR3 is CASSQGDSYYEQYF. The CDR3, as DNA: TGCGCCAGCAGCCAAGGGGACAGCTACTACGAGCAGTATTTC.

The rearrangement links TRBV27 to TRBJ2-2; TRBD2 matches at 7 bases. Germline CDR1 is MNHEY and CDR2 is SMNVEV (reference sequence). The CDR3 has 15 amino acids. V lost 3 bases and J lost 1; bases outside the gene matches: 2. CDR3 loop: CASSFGGWNTGELFF. The DNA of the CDR3 is TGTGCCAGCAGTTTCGGGGGGTGGAACACCGGGGAGCTGTTTTTT.

A few counts support this clone. This chain uses TRBV2 with TRBJ2-1, with a tentative D call TRBD1 (5 bases). Germline lookup yields CDR1 SNHLY and CDR2 FYNNEI. Trimming took 5 bases from V and 5 from J, leaving 10 bases between them. The CDR3 has 13 residues. DNA for the CDR3: TGTGCCAGCAGTAACCCAGGGAACAATGAGCAGTTCTTC. Residues: CASSNPGNNEQFF. Full variable domain (remainder filled in from reference TRBV2 and TRBJ2-1): EPEVTQTPSHQVTQMGQEVILRCVPISNHLYFYWYRQILGQKVEFLVSFYNNEISEKSEIFDDQFSVERPDGSNFTLKIRSTKLEDSAMYFCASSNPGNNEQFFGPGTRLTVL.

This chain joins TRBV9 and TRBJ2-7, with a tentative D call TRBD1 (6 bases). This CDR3 has 13 residues. The germline gives CDR1 SGDLS, CDR2 YYNGEE. V was cut by 3 bases and J by 3 bases, with 10 bases left in between. The chain's CDR3 is CASSEGDGYEQYV. CDR3 sequence (DNA): TGTGCCAGCAGCGAGGGGGACGGCTACGAGCAGTACGTC.

This clone occurred a few times. V gene TRBV6-1 combines with J gene TRBJ2-2; no clear D gene. The CDR3 length is 12 residues. V shed 8 bases and J shed 10 bases, with 14 bases lying between them. CDR1 and CDR2 from the germline V gene are MNHNS and SASEGT. CDR3 protein: CASFQAPLELFF. CDR3 DNA: TGTGCCAGCTTCCAGGCCCCCCTGGAGCTGTTTTTT.

This clone was found a few times. Other DNA sequences in the sample encode the same CDR3. This chain links TRBV30 with TRBJ2-7; TRBD1 aligns across 9 bases. Trimming removed 7 bases from V and 3 bases from J; junction bases left unmatched: 4. Germline V CDR1 and CDR2: GTSNPN, SVGIG (reference sequence). This CDR3 has 12 residues. CDR3 in amino acids: CALATGGYEQYF. CDR3 DNA sequence: TGTGCCTTGGCGACAGGGGGCTACGAGCAGTACTTC.

V and J are TRBV29-1 and TRBJ2-3, with 8 bases aligning to TRBD2. The CDR3 is 11 amino acids. Germline V gene lookup returns CDR1 SQVTM and CDR2 ANQGSEA. V gave up 6 bases and J gave up 10 bases; unmatched junction bases: 6. Here the CDR3 reads CSVEGLGAQYF. The DNA of the CDR3 is TGCAGCGTCGAGGGACTAGGTGCGCAGTATTTT.

This chain joins TRBV5-1 and TRBJ2-3; 12 bases line up with TRBD2. V dropped 4 bases and J dropped 2; count of bases not matched to a gene: 8. The CDR3 length is 17 residues. The germline CDR1 and CDR2 sequences are SGHRS and YFSETQ. Here the CDR3 DNA reads TGCGCCAGCAGCGCCGGGACTAGCGGGCCCCACACAGATACGCAGTATTTT. Its translation: CASSAGTSGPHTDTQYF.

The CDR3: CASSPAGQVATNEKLFF. The CDR3 DNA sequence: TGCGCCAGCAGCCCCGCGGGACAGGTAGCAACTAATGAAAAACTGTTTTTT. The chain uses TRBV4-1 and TRBJ1-4, with TRBD1 identical over 8 bases. The germline V gene has CDR1 MGHRA and CDR2 YSYEKL. CDR3 length: 17 amino acids. J lost 0 bases, V lost 4 bases, and 7 bases had no gene match.

This clone was seen once. This rearrangement joins TRBV29-1 to TRBJ2-7; 7 bases match TRBD1. The CDR3 covers 15 residues. V lost 2 bases, J lost 6 bases, and 13 bases stayed unmatched. Per germline, CDR1 SQVTM and CDR2 ANQGSEA. The CDR3 DNA reads as TGCAGCGTTGAAAAGTCGGTCAGGGGGATTGGCGAGCAGTACTTC. Encoded protein: CSVEKSVRGIGEQYF.

V is TRBV11-2 and J is TRBJ1-1; perhaps TRBD1 as D (5 bases). This CDR3 contains 16 residues. Looked up from germline, CDR1 is SGHAT and CDR2 is FQNNGV. V lost 1 base and J 0 bases, leaving 12 bases between the germline ends. The CDR3 nucleotides read TGTGCCAGCAGCTTAGCGGAGGGGACTTTGAACACTGAAGCTTTCTTT. As protein: CASSLAEGTLNTEAFF.

Only one count was recorded for this clone. The V call is TRBV11-2, the J call TRBJ1-3; D ambiguous. Germline CDR1 SGHAT, CDR2 FQNNGV. The CDR3 extends over 14 amino acids. V gave up 2 bases and J gave up 2 bases, with 7 bases separating them. CDR3 sequence (DNA): TGTGCCAGCAGCTTATTGAGGCCTGGAAACACCATATATTTT. Its translation is CASSLLRPGNTIYF.

This clone has more than one count but fewer than ten. This chain uses TRBV27 with TRBJ1-1, with 9 bases aligning to TRBD1. The CDR3 loop spans 16 amino acids. Germline assignment: CDR1 MNHEY and CDR2 SMNVEV (reference sequence). The V segment lost 7 bases and the J segment 1 base; nucleotides outside the gene matches: 10. The CDR3 reads CASMTTGTGWNTEAFF. Here the CDR3 DNA reads TGTGCCAGCATGACCACCGGGACAGGGTGGAACACTGAAGCTTTCTTT.